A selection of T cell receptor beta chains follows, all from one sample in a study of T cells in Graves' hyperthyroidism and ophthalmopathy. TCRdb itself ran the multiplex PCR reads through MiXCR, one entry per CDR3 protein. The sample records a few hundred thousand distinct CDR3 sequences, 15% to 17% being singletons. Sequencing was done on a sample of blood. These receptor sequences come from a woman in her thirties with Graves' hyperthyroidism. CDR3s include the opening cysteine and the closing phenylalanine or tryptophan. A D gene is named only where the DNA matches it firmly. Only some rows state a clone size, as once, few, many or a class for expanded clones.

TGTGCCAGCAGTTATTTTGGGGGACAGGCCTCCTACGAGCAGTACTTC,CASSYFGGQASYEQYF,TRBJ2-7,few,TRBD1,TRBV6-5
TGTGCCAGCAGTACGACTAGCCACCCCTACGAGCAGTACTTC,CASSTTSHPYEQYF,TRBJ2-7,many,TRBD2,TRBV27
TGTGCCAGCAGCCAAGTTTGGCGGGAGGACCGAGGCTACGAGCAGTACTTC,CASSQVWREDRGYEQYF,TRBJ2-7,many,TRBD2,TRBV3-1
TGTGCCAGCAGCTTCCCAAGGGCGGGGAACACCTACGAGCAGTACTTC,CASSFPRAGNTYEQYF,TRBJ2-7,many,.,TRBV7-9
TGTGCCAGCAGCCACGGACTAGCGTGGTCCTACAATGAGCAGTTCTTC,CASSHGLAWSYNEQFF,TRBJ2-1,many,TRBD2,TRBV11-3
TGCAGTGCTAGTGTCAACCATAACGAGCAGTACTTC,CSASVNHNEQYF,TRBJ2-7,many,.,TRBV20-1
TGTGCCAGCAGCTTAGCCCTACGGGGGGCTGGGGCCAACGTCCTGACTTTC,CASSLALRGAGANVLTF,TRBJ2-6,.,TRBD2,TRBV7-9
TGTGCCAGCAGTGTAATGGGTGGACTAGGCAATGAGCAGTTCTTC,CASSVMGGLGNEQFF,TRBJ2-1,few,TRBD2,TRBV25-1
TGTGCCAGCAGGATAGCGGGAGGGCCTTGGATCTACAATGAGCAGTTCTTC,CASRIAGGPWIYNEQFF,TRBJ2-1,many,TRBD2,TRBV27
TGTGCCTGGACCACCGGGCAGGTCGACAGTGAAGCTTTCTTT,CAWTTGQVDSEAFF,TRBJ1-1,.,.,TRBV30
TGTGCCAGCCCCCAGAGAGCTGGGTTCTCAGGAAACACCATATATTTT,CASPQRAGFSGNTIYF,TRBJ1-3,.,.,TRBV25-1
TGTGCCAGCACCCTTGGGACTAGCGGGGGTTACACCGGGGAGCTGTTTTTT,CASTLGTSGGYTGELFF,TRBJ2-2,few,TRBD2,TRBV27
TGTGCCAGCAGGGAAGGCCGGAACATTCAGTACTTC,CASREGRNIQYF,TRBJ2-4,few,.,TRBV27
TGTGCCAGCAGTTACTCGCTGGTGGACTCCTACGAGCAGTACTTC,CASSYSLVDSYEQYF,TRBJ2-7,many,.,TRBV6-2/TRBV6-3
TGTGCCAGTACCCCACCCTTTGGGCGGGAGGGGAGCACAGATACGCAGTATTTT,CASTPPFGREGSTDTQYF,TRBJ2-3,many,TRBD2,TRBV19
TGTGCCAGCAGCTTTTCCGAGGACACTGAAGCTTTCTTT,CASSFSEDTEAFF,TRBJ1-1,many,.,TRBV11-3
TGTGCCAGCAGTTACGGGCCTACAGATACGCAGTATTTT,CASSYGPTDTQYF,TRBJ2-3,many,.,TRBV6-5
TGTGCCAGCAGTTACCCGATACCACCTAGCGGGATTCACTCCTACGAGCAGTACTTC,CASSYPIPPSGIHSYEQYF,TRBJ2-7,many,TRBD2,TRBV6-2/TRBV6-3
TGCGCCAGCACGGACGGGACTAGCGGGATCTACGAGCAGTACTTC,CASTDGTSGIYEQYF,TRBJ2-7,once,TRBD2,TRBV10-2
TGTGCCAGCAGTCGCACTTATCAAGAGACCCAGTACTTC,CASSRTYQETQYF,TRBJ2-5,once,.,TRBV28
TGCGCCAGCAGCCAAGACTTTCATAGCAATCAGCCCCAGCATTTT,CASSQDFHSNQPQHF,TRBJ1-5,.,.,TRBV4-3
TGCAGTGCTCCCGGGACAGGAATCTACGAGCAGTACTTC,CSAPGTGIYEQYF,TRBJ2-7,.,TRBD1,TRBV20-1
TGTGCCAGCAGCGAGACAGGTTACACTGAAGCTTTCTTT,CASSETGYTEAFF,TRBJ1-1,.,.,TRBV5-5